This T cell receptor (beta chain) was captured in a study of glioma-infiltrating T cells. Using RNA template, CDR3s of TCR alpha and beta were amplified with iRepertoire arm-PCR. TCRdb used MiXCR to reprocess the multiplex PCR reads, holding one entry per CDR3 protein. Here the sample spans a few hundred thousand distinct CDR3 sequences, 41% being singletons. This CDR3 spans 15 amino acids. Losses at the gene ends were 3 bases for V and 5 bases for J; bases not matched to a gene: 6. CDR1 is SQVTM and CDR2 is ANQGSEA in the germline V gene. The TCR comes from a human donor with low-grade glioma or glioblastoma, undergoing nonglioma brain surgery, or in good health (not recorded which). The chain has TRBV29-1 and TRBJ2-1, with TRBD2 matching 11 bases. Sequenced sample: glioma tissue, nonneoplastic brain tissue, or PBMCs (not recorded which). This CDR3 reads CSVDRASGGHNEQFF. The CDR3 DNA is TGCAGCGTTGATCGGGCTAGCGGGGGGCACAATGAGCAGTTCTTC.